This entry lists 9 T cell receptor beta chains sequenced from one sample in a study of control samples from healthy donors and cancer patients (dated by TCRdb to the early 2020s). The method was the immunoSEQ multiplex PCR assay. Sourced from immuneACCESS, this table was stored by TCRdb with only in-frame sequences that have V and J called. A share of the clones is absent; for the studies checked, an unresolved V gene accounts for under half, and the remainder has no known explanation. This sample lists 150,000 or so clones; nearly 95% were detected once. The biggest ten clones account for under 2.5% of the sample. The specimen was blood. The receptors were gathered from a man aged 45-65 years in good health.

The J gene is TRBJ2-3, the V gene TRBV28; unclear D gene. The CDR3 sequence is 13 residues long. The germline V gene encodes CDR1 MDHEN and CDR2 SYDVKM. V lost 6 bases and J 0 bases, leaving 7 bases between the germline ends. CDR3 protein: CASRVRSTDTQYF. The DNA of the CDR3 is TGTGCCAGCAGGGTACGGAGCACAGATACGCAGTATTTT.

The V call is TRBV6-2 or TRBV6-3, the J call TRBJ2-7; TRBD2 matches at 8 bases. The germline gives CDR1 MNHEY, CDR2 SVGEGT. The CDR3 extends over 15 amino acids. J lost 4 bases, V lost 2 bases, and 7 bases had no gene match. The CDR3 DNA reads as TGTGCCAGCAGTTACGAATCGGGAGGGCCTTACGAGCAGTACTTC. Amino acids: CASSYESGGPYEQYF.

The DNA of the CDR3 is TGTGCCAGCAGGGATCCAGGGCTATACGAGCAGTACTTC. It translates to CASRDPGLYEQYF. The genes are TRBV6-5 and TRBJ2-7; tentative D call: TRBD1 (5 bases). Germline assignment: CDR1 MNHEY and CDR2 SVGAGI. The CDR3 totals 13 residues. The V gene lost 6 bases and the J gene lost 4 bases, with 13 bases spanning the gap.

V and J are TRBV6-5 and TRBJ2-7; 9 positions agree with TRBD2. V was pared by 0 bases and J by 2 bases, with 5 bases of the junction left unmatched. The CDR3 is 16 residues long. Germline CDR1 and CDR2: MNHEY and SVGAGI. This chain's CDR3 is CASSYSASGNPYEQYF. The CDR3 bases are TGTGCCAGCAGTTACTCGGCTAGCGGGAATCCCTACGAGCAGTACTTC.

J is TRBJ1-4 and V is TRBV5-6; D gene uncertain. V was clipped by 0 bases and J by 5 bases, with 11 bases between them. CDR1 SGHDT and CDR2 YYEEEE come from the germline V gene. CDR3 size: 15 residues. The CDR3 spells CASSLAERMNEKLFF. CDR3 nucleotide sequence: TGTGCCAGCAGCTTGGCCGAACGGATGAATGAAAAACTGTTTTTT.

The V gene is TRBV6-4, the J gene TRBJ2-2; D may be TRBD2 (5 bases). Germline loops: CDR1 MRHNA, CDR2 SNTAGT. This CDR3 has 17 residues. Trimming removed 6 bases at V and 3 bases at J, with 20 bases between. The CDR3 coding sequence is TGTGCCAGCAGCGAATTCGGGGAAAGCTCCTACACCGGGGAGCTGTTTTTT. Its protein product is CASSEFGESSYTGELFF.

This clone was picked up one time. The chain employs TRBV27 and TRBJ2-3; 8 positions agree with TRBD2. The CDR3 extends over 15 amino acids. Unmatched junction bases numbered 9, after V lost 4 bases and J lost 6 bases. Germline V lookup: CDR1 MNHEY, CDR2 SMNVEV (reference sequence). The CDR3 DNA is TGTGCCAGCAGTTCAGGGACTAGTGCTTGGGATACGCAGTATTTT. Its protein product is CASSSGTSAWDTQYF.

A few counts support this clone. This chain connects TRBV7-3 to TRBJ2-7; TRBD1 agrees at 8 bases. CDR3 length: 15 residues. Germline V gene data show CDR1 as SGHTA and CDR2 as FQGTGA. Trimming at V came to 2 bases and at J to 3 bases, leaving 6 bases not matched to a gene. The CDR3 reads CASSLEGTGGYEQYF. In DNA form, the CDR3 reads TGTGCCAGCAGCTTAGAGGGGACAGGCGGCTACGAGCAGTACTTC.

The chain combines TRBV6-5 with TRBJ2-7; 10 bases fit TRBD1. This CDR3 contains 14 residues. CDR1 and CDR2 (germline): MNHEY, SVGAGI. J was trimmed by 7 bases and V by 2 bases; bases with no gene match: 5. CDR3 DNA sequence: TGTGCCAGCAGTTACGGGACAGGGGTTTGGGAGCAGTACTTC. Protein product: CASSYGTGVWEQYF.